The rows below give T cell receptor beta chains drawn from one sample of a study of CD4 T cells in relation to SARS-CoV-2 and coronaviruses. Their antigens remain unidentified. Repertoires were generated with immunoSEQ multiplex PCR, while TCRdb's copy carries only in-frame clones and drops some. Among some 16,000 clones listed, about four fifths were seen once. The sequenced material came from CD4+ T cells from PBMCs, cultured in vitro. These receptors all come from a human donor in good health. The conserved cysteine and the conserved F or W are not part of the CDR3 here. The order of the fields is V gene, J gene, CDR3 protein.

>TRBV11-2|TRBJ1-2
ASSLGGFDYGYT
>TRBV2|TRBJ1-3
ASSVWTGNTIY
>TRBV18|TRBJ1-3
ASSPLDGLPGNTIY
>TRBV18|TRBJ2-1
ASSPRGGDNEQF
>TRBV2|TRBJ1-1
ASTNRGGNTEAF
>TRBV7-9|TRBJ2-5
ASSLAGGGRQETQY
>TRBV30|TRBJ1-3
AWTTAGNTIY
>TRBV13|TRBJ1-5
ASSQSVGQPQH
>TRBV7-3|TRBJ1-6
ASSSSGTNSPLH
>TRBV7-9|TRBJ2-2
ASRSLAAVITGELF
>TRBV7-9|TRBJ1-1
ASSLRGTEAF
>TRBV5-5|TRBJ1-2
ASSFGGLDGYT
>TRBV30|TRBJ1-4
AWSAPGVYEKLF
>TRBV12-3/TRBV12-4|TRBJ1-5
ASSFSGNQPQH
>TRBV7-9|TRBJ2-5
ASSLMEVGGPY
>TRBV3-1/TRBV3-2|TRBJ2-1
ASSHQGAHSYNEQF
>TRBV19|TRBJ2-3
ASTSITSTDTQY
>TRBV2|TRBJ1-2
ASSESGLLNSKYGYT
>TRBV2|TRBJ1-2
ASRPNPGVSNYGYT
>TRBV5-4|TRBJ2-4
ASSSQGLAKNIQY
>TRBV7-3|TRBJ2-1
ASSANSGRGNEQF
>TRBV6-2/TRBV6-3|TRBJ1-5
ASSTRQGTIDQPQH